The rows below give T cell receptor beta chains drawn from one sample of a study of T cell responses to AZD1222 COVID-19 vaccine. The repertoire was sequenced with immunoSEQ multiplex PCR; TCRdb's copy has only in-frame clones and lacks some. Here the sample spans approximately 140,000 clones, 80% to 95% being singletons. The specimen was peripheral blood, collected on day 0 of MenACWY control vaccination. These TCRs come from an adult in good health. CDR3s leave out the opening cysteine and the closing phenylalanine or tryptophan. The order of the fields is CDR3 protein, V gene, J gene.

ASSLSPAASTDTQY	TRBV5-4	TRBJ2-3
ASSIRDRGYYEQY	TRBV19	TRBJ2-7
ASTIFEWGSPLH	TRBV6-5	TRBJ1-6
ASSPSGDYGYT	TRBV18	TRBJ1-2
ASRASTYNSPLH	TRBV19	TRBJ1-6
AIGQATTEAF	TRBV10-3	TRBJ1-1
ASSVGRGRSTDTQY	TRBV9	TRBJ2-3
ASSPPTGGAEQF	TRBV9	TRBJ2-1
ASSVAGTSGRYNEQF	TRBV9	TRBJ2-1
ASSSTGITSYEQY	TRBV5-1	TRBJ2-7
ASSLSDRLGYT	TRBV28	TRBJ1-2
ASSQNPYGYT	TRBV3-1/TRBV3-2	TRBJ1-2
ASSLAGGDGYT	TRBV5-1	TRBJ1-2
ASSRAGALGGEQY	TRBV19	TRBJ2-7
ASKLQGITEAF	TRBV6-5	TRBJ1-1
ASSEVRGMEKLF	TRBV25-1	TRBJ1-4
ASLAGAKDTQY	TRBV11-2	TRBJ2-3
ASSHPDSGSYEQY	TRBV5-4	TRBJ2-7
ASSAGTGEGEQY	TRBV5-1	TRBJ2-7
ASSLSHSGSYEQY	TRBV7-8	TRBJ2-7
ASSVGVTIAEAF	TRBV5-1	TRBJ1-1
ASSKVGQGNYGYT	TRBV7-9	TRBJ1-2
ASSLGTEAYGYT	TRBV18	TRBJ1-2
SVTPGQAKGETQY	TRBV29-1	TRBJ2-5
ASSLTRGTGSSGELF	TRBV7-3	TRBJ2-2
ASSFTGGARTEAF	TRBV7-6	TRBJ1-1
ASSDSSGGADTQY	TRBV6-4	TRBJ2-3
ASSFPGGKQY	TRBV7-2	TRBJ2-7
SASILKAEAF	TRBV20-1	TRBJ1-1
ASANTGAGTDTQY	TRBV6-5	TRBJ2-3
ASKNNRGIGEKLF	TRBV6-5	TRBJ1-4
ASSLEGETQY	TRBV13	TRBJ2-5
ASSGRGTSGGHTGELF	TRBV5-1	TRBJ2-2
ASSPPNGPRETQY	TRBV5-4	TRBJ2-5
ASSLFSGASYEQY	TRBV5-1	TRBJ2-7
ASSEQQGVWNSPLH	TRBV6-1	TRBJ1-6
ASSGGRSADTQY	TRBV25-1	TRBJ2-3
ATSRDRGQGAYEQY	TRBV15	TRBJ2-7
SPIVHNEQF	TRBV29-1	TRBJ2-1
ASSDLQGAPGGYT	TRBV27	TRBJ1-2
ASSYGVNTEAF	TRBV5-4	TRBJ1-1
ASSMTGREKLF	TRBV19	TRBJ1-4
ASSAYAYNEQF	TRBV6-5	TRBJ2-1
ASGQFSGNTIY	TRBV2	TRBJ1-3
ASSLEADGINEKLF	TRBV28	TRBJ1-4
ASSLSGGNYGYT	TRBV27	TRBJ1-2
ASKPDRAYSYEQY	TRBV19	TRBJ2-7
ASSFGQTKGTEAF	TRBV5-1	TRBJ1-1
ASSSGQGYNEQF	TRBV27	TRBJ2-1
ASKLGGHTDTQY	TRBV5-1	TRBJ2-3
ASSLDGQPDTGLGEQY	TRBV7-2	TRBJ2-7
ASSPSGRAYEQY	TRBV28	TRBJ2-7
ASSLRGQGVMNTEAF	TRBV5-1	TRBJ1-1
SAGQGGELF	TRBV20-1	TRBJ2-2